The 17 T cell receptor beta chains below come from one sample, sequenced in a study of cytomegalovirus exposure and HLA in healthy donors. 13 Jbeta primers and 60 Vbeta primers were used for the PCR. Here immunoSEQ multiplex PCR was the method, and the copy in TCRdb shows in-frame clones only, minus some. This sample contains about 200,000 clones. The source material was PBMCs. The source is a woman between 25 and 40 years old in good health and CMV-seropositive.

V gene TRBV10-1 combines with J gene TRBJ1-1; 8 bases are shared with TRBD1. The CDR3 is 13 residues long. With 4 bases clipped from V and 11 bases from J, the junction kept 9 bases outside the gene matches. Germline loops: CDR1 WNHNN, CDR2 SYGVQD (reference sequence). In DNA form, the CDR3 reads TGCGCCAGCAGTGGTGACAGGGGCCTGAAGGCTTTCTTT. It codes for CASSGDRGLKAFF.

The chain carries TRBV27 and TRBJ1-2, with D possibly being TRBD1 (6 bases). The germline V gene encodes CDR1 MNHEY and CDR2 SMNVEV (reference sequence). The CDR3 is 12 amino acids. With 6 bases removed from V and 8 bases from J, the gap between germline ends came to 13 bases. The CDR3 nucleotides read TGTGCCAGCAGAACAGGGTCCTGGGGCTACACCTTC. Protein product: CASRTGSWGYTF.

The chain is built from TRBV7-9 and TRBJ2-7; D not certain. The V end lost 2 bases, the J end lost 5 bases, and 7 bases lay between the germline ends. The CDR3 is 12 residues long. The germline V gene has CDR1 SEHNR and CDR2 FQNEAQ (reference sequence). CDR3 sequence: CASSLPSHEQYF. CDR3 coding DNA: TGTGCCAGCAGCTTACCTAGTCACGAGCAGTACTTC.

The V gene is TRBV19, the J gene TRBJ2-7; unclear D gene. Germline CDR1 and CDR2: LNHDA and SQIVND (reference sequence). V lost 7 bases and J 1 base, leaving 17 bases between the germline ends. This CDR3 spans 15 amino acids. Written as DNA, the CDR3 is TGTGCCAGTACCATGGGTGCCCTCGGGTCCTACGAGCAGTACTTC. This gives the protein CASTMGALGSYEQYF.

The V and J genes are TRBV27 and TRBJ2-7, with D possibly TRBD2 on 5 matching bases. CDR1 is MNHEY and CDR2 is SMNVEV in the germline V gene (reference sequence). Trimming took 0 bases from V and 7 from J, leaving 19 bases between them. The CDR3 contains 16 residues. CDR3 region: CASSLSFYGAGLEQYF. DNA for the CDR3: TGTGCCAGCAGTTTATCTTTCTACGGCGCAGGACTGGAGCAGTACTTC.

The chain is built from TRBV5-1 and TRBJ1-4; 7 bases map to TRBD1. J lost 7 bases, V lost 2 bases, and 5 bases had no gene match. CDR1 and CDR2 from the germline V gene are SGHRS and YFSETQ. This CDR3 comprises 14 residues. The CDR3 region has the DNA TGCGCCAGCAGCTTCGCCGGGGACAGTGAAAAACTGTTTTTT. Its protein is CASSFAGDSEKLFF.

With respect to this clone: In the same sample, other DNA sequences code for this CDR3. This rearrangement joins TRBV6-1 to TRBJ1-5; 9 positions agree with TRBD1. V gave up 3 bases and J gave up 6 bases; unmatched junction bases: 3. Germline CDR1 reads MNHNS; CDR2 reads SASEGT. The CDR3 length is 14 residues. The CDR3 DNA follows: TGTGCCAGCAGTGAGGGACAGGGTAGTCAGCCCCAGCATTTT. This codes for CASSEGQGSQPQHF.

This chain uses TRBV9 with TRBJ1-2; 10 positions match TRBD1. Germline trimming cut 2 bases from V and 8 bases from J; bases unmatched to any gene: 6. The germline V gene encodes CDR1 SGDLS and CDR2 YYNGEE. The CDR3 covers 14 residues. The CDR3 DNA is TGTGCCAGCAGCGTGGGACAGGGGTTCCGGGGCTACACCTTC. As protein: CASSVGQGFRGYTF.

With respect to this clone: Its ends do not fully match the called genes, so a read error is possible. The CDR3 protein is CALREDRDTEAFF. The CDR3 DNA follows: TGTGCCCTCAGGGAAGACAGGGACACTGAAGCTTTCTTT. The chain has TRBV10-3 and TRBJ1-1; 7 bases are shared with TRBD1. This CDR3 contains 13 residues. Germline-derived CDR1 and CDR2 are ENHRY and SYGVKD.

The rearrangement joins TRBV10-3 to TRBJ2-3; D is possibly TRBD1 (6 bases). The CDR3 spans 12 residues. Germline CDR1 ENHRY, CDR2 SYGVKD. This chain's CDR3 is CAATGSADTQYF. DNA of the CDR3: TGTGCGGCTACAGGGAGCGCAGATACGCAGTATTTT.

V and J are TRBV18 and TRBJ1-2, with TRBD1 identical over 12 bases. V lost 6 bases and J lost 8; bases outside the gene matches: 13. The V gene's germline CDR1 is KGHSH and CDR2 LQKENI. The CDR3 sequence is 16 residues long. CDR3 residues: CASSPVAGQGARGYTF. In DNA form, the CDR3 reads TGTGCCAGCTCCCCAGTCGCGGGACAGGGGGCGCGAGGCTACACCTTC.

V usage is TRBV27 and J usage is TRBJ1-1, with D tentatively TRBD1 (5 bases). Germline V gives CDR1 MNHEY, CDR2 SMNVEV (reference sequence). The CDR3 spans 14 residues. V was cut by 0 bases and J by 7 bases, with 12 bases left in between. The CDR3: CASSLSGQYVEAFF. The CDR3 DNA reads TGTGCCAGCAGTTTATCGGGGCAGTACGTTGAAGCTTTCTTT.

J is TRBJ2-7 and V is TRBV20-1; weak D call: TRBD1 (5 bases). CDR1 and CDR2 (germline): DFQATT, SNEGSKA (reference sequence). V was cut by 5 bases and J by 5 bases, with 10 bases left in between. The CDR3 loop spans 11 amino acids. The CDR3 DNA is TGCAGTGCTCCCCAGGGCCACGAGCAGTACTTC. Residues: CSAPQGHEQYF.

The chain recombines TRBV19 with TRBJ1-5; D gene ambiguous. V lost 8 bases and J 3 bases, leaving 14 bases between the germline ends. The CDR3 runs 14 residues. CDR1 and CDR2 from the germline V gene are LNHDA and SQIVND (reference sequence). The CDR3 region is CASRSSLFNQPQHF. The CDR3 bases are TGTGCCAGTCGATCTAGCCTTTTCAATCAGCCCCAGCATTTT.

The chain joins TRBV6-5 to TRBJ2-7; 10 bases align to TRBD1. This CDR3 contains 15 residues. Per the germline V gene, CDR1 is MNHEY and CDR2 is SVGAGI. The J segment lost 5 bases and the V segment lost 5 bases, leaving 9 bases of the junction unmatched. CDR3 DNA sequence: TGTGCCAGCAGTACTTCCCGGGACAGGGGCAACGAGCAGTACTTC. Translating gives CASSTSRDRGNEQYF.

The chain is built from TRBV6-5 and TRBJ1-3, with no clear D. V was clipped by 0 bases and J by 1 base, with 10 bases between them. CDR3 size: 16 residues. From germline, CDR1 is MNHEY and CDR2 SVGAGI. The CDR3 DNA reads TGTGCCAGCAGTTACTCGAAACGGGTATCTGGAAACACCATATATTTT. Encoded protein: CASSYSKRVSGNTIYF.

This chain connects TRBV5-1 to TRBJ1-5; 7 positions match TRBD1. With V trimmed by 1 base and J by 5 bases, 3 bases remained unmatched. This CDR3 is built from 14 residues. Germline lookup yields CDR1 SGHRS and CDR2 YFSETQ. CDR3 sequence reads: CASSLLGGDQPQHF. The DNA of the CDR3 is TGCGCCAGCAGCTTGCTAGGGGGCGATCAGCCCCAGCATTTT.